Here is one TCR beta chain with its context. This sample is part of a study of blood T cell repertoires in COVID-19. Across the whole study: Samples taken during acute and convalescent COVID-19 were collected in the United States, Italy and Spain. T cells, B-cell-depleted T cells, or PBMCs provided the cDNA or gDNA that served as material.

Per germline, CDR1 MNHEY and CDR2 SVGAGI. V shed 5 bases and J 6 bases; nucleotides not matched to a gene: 4. This CDR3 contains 12 residues. In the authors' methods: Amplification of reference gene primers was used by the study to estimate nucleated cell counts. The data were produced by immunoSEQ multiplex PCR, yet TCRdb's version contains in-frame clones alone and is incomplete. That table supplies the V and J calls and clone size; D and trimming were determined from the DNA. The table includes 45,000 to 65,000 clones, roughly 84% detected once. This receptor was identified in an elderly man with active COVID-19. The V call is TRBV6-5, the J call TRBJ2-7; 7 bases are a match to TRBD1. The sequencing input was peripheral blood. The CDR3 is CASSTNRGEQYF. The CDR3, as DNA: TGTGCCAGCAGTACAAACAGGGGCGAGCAGTACTTC.